This TCR beta chain appears in the sequencing data of a study of T cell responses to AZD1222 COVID-19 vaccine. Whole-study findings and limits: Baseline seropositivity characterized only 5 to 7 AZD1222 recipients.

Germline assignment: CDR1 MNHEY and CDR2 SVGAGI. This CDR3 region has 15 residues. The V gene lost 0 bases and the J gene lost 6 bases, with 13 bases spanning the gap. The assay was immunoSEQ multiplex PCR, and TCRdb's table has in-frame clones only and misses some. The sample lists about 130,000 clones, around 87% occurring once. Worth noting for this clone: Its cognate antigen is unknown.

Sequencing used peripheral blood, obtained on day 0 of AZD1222 vaccination. This TCR was sampled from an adult in good health. This chain uses TRBV6-5 with TRBJ2-3, with D maybe TRBD1 (6 bases). The CDR3 sequence is CASSYSTGTGDTQYF. The CDR3 DNA follows: TGTGCCAGCAGTTACTCAACAGGGACGGGGGATACGCAGTATTTT.